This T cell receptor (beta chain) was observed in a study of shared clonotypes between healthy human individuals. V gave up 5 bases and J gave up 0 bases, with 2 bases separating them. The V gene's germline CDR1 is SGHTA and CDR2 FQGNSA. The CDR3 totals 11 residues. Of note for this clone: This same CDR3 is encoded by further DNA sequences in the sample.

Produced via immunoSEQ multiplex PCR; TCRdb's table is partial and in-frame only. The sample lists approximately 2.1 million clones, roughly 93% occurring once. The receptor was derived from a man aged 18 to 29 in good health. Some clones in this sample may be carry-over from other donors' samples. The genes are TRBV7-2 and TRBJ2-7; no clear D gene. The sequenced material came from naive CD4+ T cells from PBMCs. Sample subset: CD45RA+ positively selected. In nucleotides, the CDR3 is TGTGCCAGCAGCGCCTCCTACGAGCAGTACTTC. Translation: CASSASYEQYF.